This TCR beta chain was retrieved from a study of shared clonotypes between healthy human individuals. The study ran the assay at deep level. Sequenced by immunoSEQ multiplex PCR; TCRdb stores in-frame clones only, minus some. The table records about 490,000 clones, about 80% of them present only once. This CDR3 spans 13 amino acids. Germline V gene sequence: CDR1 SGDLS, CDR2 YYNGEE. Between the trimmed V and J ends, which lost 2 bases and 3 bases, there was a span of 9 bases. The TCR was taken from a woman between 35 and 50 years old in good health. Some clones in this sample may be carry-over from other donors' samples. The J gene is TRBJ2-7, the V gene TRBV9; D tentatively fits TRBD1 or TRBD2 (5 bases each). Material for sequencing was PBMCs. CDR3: CASSVGDHYEQYF. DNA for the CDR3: TGTGCCAGCAGCGTCGGGGACCACTACGAGCAGTACTTC.